Presented here are 30 T cell receptor beta chains from one specimen sequenced in a study of Graves' ophthalmopathy and Graves' hyperthyroidism. Amplification of TCR beta CDR3 regions used RNA transcripts. First-round RT-PCR employed HTBI primers, with a second-round multiplex PCR after it. In TCRdb, the multiplex PCR reads were re-called with MiXCR into one record per CDR3 protein. The sample has 680,000 or so distinct CDR3 sequences; 22% are singletons. Material: peripheral blood. The source of these receptors is a woman aged 18-35 years with stable Graves' hyperthyroidism. Some clones in this sample may be carry-over from other donors' samples.

This clonotype was counted at least ten times. V and J are TRBV11-3 and TRBJ2-2; 7 positions agree with TRBD2. The CDR3 is 15 residues long. Germline V CDR1 and CDR2: SGHNT, YENEEA. The ends lost 5 bases at V and 7 bases at J; junction bases unmatched: 10. In DNA form, the CDR3 reads TGTGCCAGCAGCACCTCACCGGGGAGGGTCGGGGAGCTGTTTTTT. This encodes CASSTSPGRVGELFF.

This clonotype was detected ten times or more. The chain combines TRBV12-3 or TRBV12-4 with TRBJ1-5, with D tentatively TRBD1 (5 bases). V lost 3 bases, J lost 3 bases, and 12 bases lay in between. This CDR3 region has 15 residues. The CDR3 here is CASSFADSPNQPQHF. In DNA form, the CDR3 reads TGTGCCAGCAGTTTCGCAGACAGCCCCAATCAGCCCCAGCATTTT.

The genes are TRBV13 and TRBJ2-7; the D is unclear. The CDR3 is 12 residues long. Trimming stripped 0 bases from V and 5 bases from J, with 5 bases between. The germline V gene encodes CDR1 PRHDT and CDR2 FYEKMQ (reference sequence). The CDR3 nucleotides read TGTGCCAGCAGCTTAGGAATCCACGAGCAGTACTTC. Translation: CASSLGIHEQYF.

This chain links TRBV6-5 with TRBJ2-7; 9 bases fit TRBD1. Germline V gene lookup returns CDR1 MNHEY and CDR2 SVGAGI. CDR3 length: 16 amino acids. V dropped 0 bases and J dropped 2; count of bases not matched to a gene: 5. The CDR3, as DNA: TGTGCCAGCAGTTACTCCCTGGGACAGGGTACCTACGAGCAGTACTTC. It specifies CASSYSLGQGTYEQYF.

The chain carries TRBV7-2 and TRBJ2-7; a possible D gene is TRBD2 (5 bases). CDR3 length: 14 amino acids. V was pared by 2 bases and J by 6 bases, with 14 bases between. Germline V CDR1 and CDR2: SGHTA, FQGNSA. CDR3 coding DNA: TGTGCCAGCAGCTTAAGAGTTGCAGAGGGCGAGCAGTACTTC. Its protein is CASSLRVAEGEQYF. Full variable domain (rest looked up from reference TRBV7-2 and TRBJ2-7): GAGVSQSPSNKVTEKGKDVELRCDPISGHTALYWYRQSLGQGLEFLIYFQGNSAPDKSGLPSDRFSAERTGGSVSTLTIQRTQQEDSAVYLCASSLRVAEGEQYFGPGTRLTVT.

This clonotype showed up many times. The rearrangement links TRBV28 to TRBJ2-5; D perhaps matches TRBD1 (5 bases). V shed 1 base and J shed 5 bases, with 14 bases lying between them. The V gene's germline CDR1 is MDHEN and CDR2 SYDVKM. This CDR3 is 15 amino acids long. The DNA for the CDR3 is TGTGCCAGCAGTTTATCTTCGGCAGGGTCGGAGACCCAGTACTTC. Translating it yields CASSLSSAGSETQYF.

This clonotype appeared many times. This sequence joins TRBV9 and TRBJ2-5; 9 bases line up with TRBD2. This CDR3 has 14 residues. J gave up 5 bases and V 3 bases, and 5 bases lay outside the gene matches. Germline-derived CDR1 and CDR2 are SGDLS and YYNGEE. The CDR3 coding sequence is TGTGCCAGCAGCGGCGGGGGGGCCGCTGAGACCCAGTACTTC. As protein: CASSGGGAAETQYF. Complete variable domain (other parts from reference TRBV9 and TRBJ2-5): DSGVTQTPKHLITATGQRVTLRCSPRSGDLSVYWYQQSLDQGLQFLIQYYNGEERAKGNILERFSAQQFPDLHSELNLSSLELGDSALYFCASSGGGAAETQYFGPGTRLLVL.

V usage is TRBV3-1 and J usage is TRBJ2-5; D is possibly TRBD2 (7 bases). Germline CDR1 and CDR2: LGHDT and YNNKEL (reference sequence). This CDR3 has 18 residues. Trimming took off 0 bases at V and 3 bases at J, with 20 bases between the two ends. The CDR3 region is CASSQDGRGALGEETQYF. The CDR3 nucleotides are TGTGCCAGCAGCCAAGATGGTCGGGGGGCGCTTGGAGAAGAGACCCAGTACTTC.

This clonotype was detected ten times or more. This chain connects TRBV18 to TRBJ2-7; no definite D call. Germline V lookup: CDR1 KGHSH, CDR2 LQKENI. The ends were cut back, 2 bases at V and 5 bases at J, with 7 bases in the middle. The CDR3 covers 12 residues. CDR3 protein: CASSPGHHEQYF. The DNA for the CDR3 is TGTGCCAGCTCACCAGGGCACCACGAGCAGTACTTC.

In this sample, this clonotype turned up many times. V is TRBV12-3 or TRBV12-4 and J is TRBJ1-2; D unclear. There are 13 residues in the CDR3. V shed 2 bases and J shed 8 bases, with 12 bases lying between them. DNA of the CDR3: TGTGCCAGCAGTTTACACGGCTTCAACGGCTACACCTTC. It translates to CASSLHGFNGYTF.

About this clonotype itself: An end of the junction differs from the germline gene, which may be a read error. The genes are TRBV11-3 and TRBJ1-1, with 10 bases lining up with TRBD1. CDR3 length: 15 amino acids. Germline CDR1 and CDR2: SGHNT and YENEEA. Written as DNA, the CDR3 is TGTGCCAGCATCTTAGAGACAGGGGGCAAAACTGAAGCTTTCTTT. Translation gives CASILETGGKTEAFF.

The V and J genes are TRBV20-1 and TRBJ2-7; D gene uncertain. Trimming took off 4 bases at V and 1 base at J, with 8 bases between the two ends. CDR1 and CDR2 from the germline V gene are DFQATT and SNEGSKA (reference sequence). There are 12 residues in the CDR3. CDR3 sequence: CSATASSYEQYF. CDR3 DNA sequence: TGCAGTGCTACTGCTTCTTCCTACGAGCAGTACTTC.

This clonotype was found many times. The chain recombines TRBV12-3 or TRBV12-4 with TRBJ1-5; 9 bases are shared with TRBD1. The CDR3 is 14 residues long. After removal of 6 bases from V and 6 bases from J, the junction contained 6 bases not matched to a gene. CDR3 loop: CASRAGQGSQPQHF. CDR3 bases: TGTGCCAGCAGGGCGGGACAGGGTTCTCAGCCCCAGCATTTT.

V gene TRBV6-1 combines with J gene TRBJ1-1, with D perhaps TRBD1 (5 bases). Germline V CDR1 and CDR2: MNHNS, SASEGT. V lost 10 bases and J lost 0, with 12 bases in between. This CDR3 spans 13 amino acids. The CDR3 nucleotides read TGTGCCATCAGGGAACAGATGAACACTGAAGCTTTCTTT. The encoded protein is CAIREQMNTEAFF.

The table lists this clonotype with many counts. The chain is built from TRBV3-1 and TRBJ2-4; D possibly corresponds to TRBD2 (5 bases). V was cut by 4 bases and J by 15 bases, with 19 bases left in between. The CDR3 extends over 13 amino acids. CDR1 LGHDT and CDR2 YNNKEL come from the germline V gene (reference sequence). The CDR3 sequence: CASSRAGLAMMYF. CDR3 bases: TGTGCCAGCAGCCGTGCCGGACTCGCAATGATGTACTTC.

This clonotype was seen ten or more times. The chain joins TRBV27 to TRBJ2-7, with 7 positions matching TRBD2. Germline values: CDR1 MNHEY, CDR2 SMNVEV (reference sequence). CDR3 size: 15 residues. Unmatched junction bases numbered 12, after V lost 7 bases and J lost 3 bases. The CDR3 reads CASTLSGGRLYEQYF. DNA of the CDR3: TGTGCCAGCACCCTGAGCGGCGGGAGACTCTACGAGCAGTACTTC.

In this sample, this clonotype turned up many times. V usage is TRBV19 and J usage is TRBJ1-5; no clear D gene. Germline lookup yields CDR1 LNHDA and CDR2 SQIVND (reference sequence). The germline V and J ends were trimmed by 0 bases and 3 bases, with 12 bases remaining between them. This CDR3 contains 16 residues. The CDR3, as DNA: TGTGCCAGTAGTATAGAGACCCGCCAGGACAATCAGCCCCAGCATTTT. Its protein product is CASSIETRQDNQPQHF.

The gene calls are TRBV9 and TRBJ2-5, with 9 bases fitting TRBD2. Trimming removed 1 base from V and 1 base from J; junction bases left unmatched: 8. CDR3 length: 17 residues. Germline lookup yields CDR1 SGDLS and CDR2 YYNGEE. The CDR3: CASSVLAGENLQETQYF. For the CDR3, the DNA is TGTGCCAGCAGCGTATTAGCGGGGGAGAACCTCCAAGAGACCCAGTACTTC.

This clonotype showed up many times. The chain couples TRBV5-1 to TRBJ2-7, with D tentatively TRBD1 (7 bases). CDR1 and CDR2 (germline): SGHRS, YFSETQ. The V end was cut by 2 bases, the J end by 5 bases, with 17 bases between. CDR3 length equals 15 residues. DNA of the CDR3: TGCGCCAGCAGCTTTCAAGGCAGGGGGGTGGACGAGCAGTACTTC. Its protein product is CASSFQGRGVDEQYF.

This clonotype was found many times. This chain links TRBV6-4 with TRBJ1-2; 8 nucleotides line up with TRBD1. This CDR3 is 17 amino acids long. Germline V gene lookup returns CDR1 MRHNA and CDR2 SNTAGT. Losses at the gene ends were 5 bases for V and 6 bases for J; bases not matched to a gene: 17. DNA for the CDR3: TGTGCCAGCAGTCCAACATCCGGGACAGGTATAGGCAATGGCTACACCTTC. This sequence encodes CASSPTSGTGIGNGYTF.

This clonotype was detected ten times or more. The gene calls are TRBV5-1 and TRBJ1-1; TRBD1 aligns across 8 bases. The CDR3 sequence is 15 residues long. V trimming: 0 bases; J trimming: 2 bases; junction bases outside the gene matches: 3. CDR1 is SGHRS and CDR2 is YFSETQ in the germline V gene. CDR3 protein: CASSLVAGGNTEAFF. The CDR3 region has the DNA TGCGCCAGCAGCTTGGTCGCAGGGGGCAACACTGAAGCTTTCTTT.

This clonotype was counted only a few times. V usage is TRBV7-3 and J usage is TRBJ1-1, with D unclear. The CDR3 contains 13 residues. The germline V gene encodes CDR1 SGHTA and CDR2 FQGTGA. The V end lost 5 bases, the J end lost 1 base, and 8 bases lay between the germline ends. DNA for the CDR3: TGTGCCAGCAGCGCCACATGGAACACTGAAGCTTTCTTT. Translated: CASSATWNTEAFF.

In its sample, this clonotype was seen many times. This chain connects TRBV6-2 or TRBV6-3 to TRBJ1-1; D gene ambiguous. CDR3 length: 15 amino acids. Germline V gene data show CDR1 as MNHEY and CDR2 as SVGEGT. Trimming shortened V by 6 bases and J by 3 bases, and 17 bases separated the two germline ends. CDR3 nucleotides: TGTGCCAGCAGCGACCATACGATGGGAGACACTGAAGCTTTCTTT. Translation gives CASSDHTMGDTEAFF.

This clonotype was recorded many times. The chain carries TRBV27 and TRBJ1-6, with D maybe TRBD1 (5 bases). This CDR3 comprises 13 residues. CDR1 and CDR2 (germline): MNHEY, SMNVEV (reference sequence). Trimming cost V 3 bases and J 7 bases, with 7 bases left between them. CDR3 nucleotide sequence: TGTGCCAGCAGTTTTAGGGGCAATTCACCCCTCCACTTT. It codes for CASSFRGNSPLHF.

The chain uses TRBV5-1 and TRBJ1-3; D call uncertain. This CDR3 region has 16 residues. Trimming stripped 0 bases from V and 0 bases from J, with 10 bases between. Looked up from germline, CDR1 is SGHRS and CDR2 is YFSETQ. The CDR3: CASSLDASSSGNTIYF. Written as DNA, the CDR3 is TGCGCCAGCAGCTTGGACGCATCGAGCTCTGGAAACACCATATATTTT.

The sample holds many counts of this clonotype. CDR3 bases: TGTGCCAGCAGTCCCCCGGCAGGGCAGGACGAGACCCAGTACTTC. It is translated as CASSPPAGQDETQYF. The chain uses TRBV28 and TRBJ2-5; D is possibly TRBD1 (5 bases). Between the trimmed V and J ends, which lost 5 bases and 5 bases, there was a span of 18 bases. Germline V lookup: CDR1 MDHEN, CDR2 SYDVKM. The CDR3 sequence is 15 residues long.

This clonotype was counted a few times. This rearrangement joins TRBV7-2 to TRBJ2-7; D uncertain. The V gene's germline CDR1 is SGHTA and CDR2 FQGNSA. This CDR3 is 14 amino acids long. Trimming removed 6 bases from V and 5 bases from J, with 17 bases in between. Here the CDR3 DNA reads TGTGCCAGCAGTAAAAGGGTAGGGTTGGACGAGCAGTACTTC. Amino acids: CASSKRVGLDEQYF.

This clonotype was detected ten times or more. The rearrangement links TRBV10-3 to TRBJ1-2; no clear D. V was shortened by 0 bases and J by 7 bases, with 9 bases between the two germline ends. Germline CDR1 is ENHRY and CDR2 is SYGVKD. This CDR3 is built from 13 residues. The CDR3 sequence is CAISESKGSGYTF. CDR3 sequence (DNA): TGTGCCATCAGTGAGTCGAAAGGGTCTGGCTACACCTTC.

This rearrangement joins TRBV27 to TRBJ2-1; 8 bases line up with TRBD1. There are 16 residues in the CDR3. Germline CDR1 MNHEY, CDR2 SMNVEV (reference sequence). V lost 6 bases to trimming and J lost 2 bases; unmatched junction nucleotides: 9. CDR3 sequence reads: CASRRLDRAAYNEQFF. The CDR3 bases are TGTGCCAGCAGACGGCTGGACAGGGCGGCCTACAATGAGCAGTTCTTC.

The sample holds a few counts of this clonotype. V and J are TRBV5-1 and TRBJ2-3; 8 nucleotides line up with TRBD1. Germline values: CDR1 SGHRS, CDR2 YFSETQ. CDR3 length: 15 residues. V gave up 4 bases and J gave up 2 bases; unmatched junction bases: 6. The CDR3 DNA is TGCGCCAGCAGCCCGGGACAGGCAACCACAGATACGCAGTATTTT. Its translation is CASSPGQATTDTQYF.